This note documents a single T cell receptor (beta chain) sequence. Its antigen is unidentified. As defined, naive CD8 cells were CD45RO-negative and positively selected for CCR7, with terminally differentiated effector memory CD45RA+ cells excluded. The assay was immunoSEQ multiplex PCR, and TCRdb's table has in-frame clones only and misses some. This sample has about 2,200,000 clones, with about 93% found just once. The record originates from a study of shared clonotypes between healthy human individuals. Points from the study as a whole: What rarefaction showed was incomplete sorted-subset sequencing despite large depth.

Sequenced material: naive CD8+ T cells from PBMCs. The TCR originated in a man between 18 and 35 years old in good health. Some clones in this sample may be carry-over from other donors' samples.

CDR3 loop: CASSEWDGPSYEQYF. The CDR3 coding sequence is TGTGCCAGCAGTGAATGGGACGGACCCTCCTACGAGCAGTACTTC. The V call is TRBV6-1, the J call TRBJ2-7; D tentatively reads TRBD1 or TRBD2 (5 bases each). Germline V gene lookup returns CDR1 MNHNS and CDR2 SASEGT. This CDR3 has 15 amino acids. V was clipped by 2 bases and J by 0 bases, with 11 bases between them.